A single sample is the source of the 28 T cell receptor beta chains below, sequenced in a study of blood T cell repertoires in COVID-19. Assay used: immunoSEQ multiplex PCR; TCRdb lists only in-frame clones, some missing. The table lists 240,000 or so clones, about 90% of them singletons, with 6.2% in the top ten. The material sequenced was peripheral blood. All receptors derive from a man between 60 and 75 years old with acute or convalescent COVID-19.

The chain joins TRBV12-3 or TRBV12-4 to TRBJ2-7, with a weak D call TRBD1 (6 bases). V shed 6 bases and J shed 6 bases, with 12 bases lying between them. The CDR3 length is 12 residues. In DNA, the CDR3 is TGTGCCAGCAGCCCCTCAGGGGCCGAGCAGTACTTC. As protein: CASSPSGAEQYF.

The chain joins TRBV6-5 to TRBJ2-7; 7 nucleotides line up with TRBD1. Germline assignment: CDR1 MNHEY and CDR2 SVGAGI. The V gene end was trimmed by 2 bases and the J gene end by 0 bases; junction bases not matched to a gene: 4. The CDR3 has 15 amino acids. The CDR3 nucleotides are TGTGCCAGCAGTTACGGGGACAGTTCCTCCTACGAGCAGTACTTC. This encodes CASSYGDSSSYEQYF.

This clone was seen just once. The chain uses TRBV4-1 and TRBJ2-7, with 12 positions matching TRBD1. V lost 6 bases and J lost 7; bases outside the gene matches: 10. CDR1 is MGHRA, CDR2 YSYEKL, per germline. There are 15 residues in the CDR3. The CDR3 here is CASSRPGQGAGEQYF. The CDR3, as DNA: TGCGCCAGCAGTCGACCGGGACAGGGGGCGGGGGAGCAGTACTTC.

The rearrangement links TRBV5-1 to TRBJ1-1; D remains unclear. The CDR3 contains 15 residues. V dropped 2 bases and J dropped 5 bases, with 16 bases sitting between them. Germline-derived CDR1 and CDR2 are SGHRS and YFSETQ. The CDR3 sequence is CASSLSAGANTEAFF. DNA of the CDR3: TGCGCCAGCAGCTTATCGGCAGGTGCAAATACTGAAGCTTTCTTT.

The chain employs TRBV28 and TRBJ2-1; a possible D gene is TRBD2 (6 bases). V lost 9 bases to trimming and J lost 0 bases, with 15 bases between them. This CDR3 contains 15 residues. Germline V lookup: CDR1 MDHEN, CDR2 SYDVKM. CDR3 amino acids: CASLGDGSSYNEQFF. As DNA, the CDR3 is TGTGCCAGTTTGGGTGACGGGAGCTCCTACAATGAGCAGTTCTTC.

V is TRBV7-2 and J is TRBJ2-7; D gene unclear. Germline CDR1 is SGHTA and CDR2 is FQGNSA. V gave up 7 bases and J gave up 0 bases, with 19 bases separating them. This CDR3 spans 16 amino acids. The CDR3 loop is CASTLRGPLSSYEQYF. In DNA, the CDR3 is TGTGCCAGCACCCTAAGAGGCCCCTTAAGCTCCTACGAGCAGTACTTC.

The rearrangement joins TRBV9 to TRBJ1-5, with 8 bases fitting TRBD1. The V segment lost 3 bases and the J segment 2 bases; nucleotides outside the gene matches: 4. Germline values: CDR1 SGDLS, CDR2 YYNGEE. This CDR3 has 15 residues. CDR3 DNA: TGTGCCAGCAGCGCCACAGGGGGTGGCAATCAGCCCCAGCATTTT. Translation gives CASSATGGGNQPQHF.

The chain links TRBV7-2 to TRBJ1-2; 9 nucleotides agree with TRBD1. The CDR3 is made up of 15 amino acids. Germline V CDR1 and CDR2: SGHTA, FQGNSA. The trim removed 5 bases at V and 6 bases at J, leaving 10 bases unmatched. CDR3 nucleotides: TGTGCCAGCAGCGCATTCCAAGGACAGGGGAATGGCTACACCTTC. Its translation: CASSAFQGQGNGYTF.

This clone turned up a few times. The chain recombines TRBV12-3 or TRBV12-4 with TRBJ1-1, with D unresolved. The CDR3 totals 12 residues. V gave up 4 bases and J gave up 7 bases, with 10 bases separating them. Written as DNA, the CDR3 is TGTGCCAGCAGTTCAGTCGGGTTTGAAGCTTTCTTT. Protein: CASSSVGFEAFF.

V is TRBV27 and J is TRBJ2-2; 13 bases are shared with TRBD2. The V and J ends lost 8 bases and 5 bases, in that order; junction bases with no gene match: 2. From germline, CDR1 is MNHEY and CDR2 SMNVEV (reference sequence). The CDR3 is made up of 14 amino acids. The CDR3 protein is CASQGLAGTGELFF. CDR3 sequence (DNA): TGTGCCAGCCAGGGACTAGCGGGGACCGGGGAGCTGTTTTTT.

The rearrangement uses TRBV12-3 or TRBV12-4 and TRBJ2-7; a weak D match, TRBD2 (5 bases). CDR3 length: 13 amino acids. V gave up 5 bases and J gave up 3 bases, with 11 bases separating them. This chain's CDR3 is CASSPRGSYEQYF. The CDR3 coding sequence is TGTGCCAGCAGTCCGCGTGGGAGCTACGAGCAGTACTTC.

This chain links TRBV19 with TRBJ1-3; no definite D call. Trimming left V 7 bases short and J 2 bases short, with 18 bases between. Germline CDR1 is LNHDA and CDR2 is SQIVND (reference sequence). This CDR3 has 16 residues. CDR3 protein: CASTLLSGEPGNTIYF. Written as DNA, the CDR3 is TGTGCCAGTACCCTACTTTCTGGTGAACCTGGAAACACCATATATTTT.

The chain recombines TRBV3-1 (or the pseudogene TRBV3-2) with TRBJ1-6; D may be TRBD1 (5 bases). The CDR3 loop spans 15 amino acids. Per germline, CDR1 LGHDT and CDR2 YNNKEL (reference sequence). The V end was cut by 5 bases, the J end by 10 bases, with 18 bases between. This CDR3 reads CASSVTVGLDSPLHF. For the CDR3, the DNA is TGTGCCAGCAGCGTTACCGTGGGGCTTGACTCACCCCTCCACTTT.

V usage is TRBV4-3 and J usage is TRBJ2-5, with D tentatively TRBD2 (6 bases). CDR1 LGHNA and CDR2 YSLEER come from the germline V gene. The CDR3 spans 14 residues. The V gene lost 3 bases and the J gene lost 5 bases, with 13 bases spanning the gap. This CDR3 reads CASSQALRGETQYF. DNA of the CDR3: TGCGCCAGCAGCCAGGCCCTACGGGGGGAGACCCAGTACTTC.

The rearrangement joins TRBV3-1 (or the pseudogene TRBV3-2) to TRBJ2-1; D perhaps matches TRBD2 (5 bases). The CDR3 consists of 13 residues. Germline-derived CDR1 and CDR2 are LGHDT and YNNKEL (reference sequence). Trimming removed 3 bases at V and 4 bases at J, with 7 bases between. In nucleotides, the CDR3 is TGTGCCAGCAGCCAGGACTTTTACAATGAGCAGTTCTTC. Residues: CASSQDFYNEQFF.

V and J are TRBV11-3 and TRBJ1-3; D perhaps matches TRBD1 (6 bases). The CDR3 is 16 amino acids. Germline values: CDR1 SGHNT, CDR2 YENEEA. V shed 5 bases and J shed 4 bases, with 18 bases lying between them. The CDR3 loop reads CASSKTMGGLGNTIYF. The DNA for the CDR3 is TGTGCCAGCAGCAAGACGATGGGGGGGCTCGGAAACACCATATATTTT.

V and J are TRBV3-1 (or the pseudogene TRBV3-2) and TRBJ2-1; tentatively, D is TRBD1 (5 bases). The CDR3 spans 15 residues. Trimming took off 3 bases at V and 6 bases at J, with 15 bases between the two ends. In germline, CDR1 is LGHDT, CDR2 YNNKEL (reference sequence). The CDR3 protein is CASSQGPSYRNEQFF. CDR3 in DNA: TGTGCCAGCAGCCAGGGGCCTTCATACCGCAATGAGCAGTTCTTC.

This chain joins TRBV29-1 and TRBJ2-4, with a possible D match to TRBD1 (6 bases). This CDR3 has 14 residues. Germline CDR1 is SQVTM and CDR2 is ANQGSEA. The CDR3 region is CSYQVDSAKNIQYF. The CDR3 DNA is TGCTCCTACCAAGTGGACAGCGCCAAAAACATTCAGTACTTC. The variable domain in full, completed from reference TRBV29-1 and TRBJ2-4, reads SAVISQKPSRDICQRGTSLTIQCQVDSQVTMMFWYRQQPGQSLTLIATANQGSEATYESGFVIDKFPISRPNLTFSTLTVSNMSPEDSSIYLCSYQVDSAKNIQYFGAGTRLSVL.

The genes are TRBV7-2 and TRBJ2-7; D might be TRBD2 (7 bases). This CDR3 spans 15 amino acids. With 5 bases removed from V and 0 bases from J, the gap between germline ends came to 14 bases. In germline, CDR1 is SGHTA, CDR2 FQGNSA. CDR3: CASSPGGRSSYEQYF. Written as DNA, the CDR3 is TGTGCCAGCAGCCCCGGGGGGCGAAGCTCCTACGAGCAGTACTTC.

The CDR3 sequence: CASSQDLASGRRSYNEQFF. The CDR3 nucleotides are TGTGCCAGCAGCCAAGATTTGGCTAGCGGACGGCGCTCCTACAATGAGCAGTTCTTC. The V and J genes are TRBV3-1 (or the pseudogene TRBV3-2) and TRBJ2-1; the match to TRBD2 covers 7 bases. This CDR3 is 19 amino acids long. V dropped 0 bases and J dropped 0; count of bases not matched to a gene: 11. Germline V gives CDR1 LGHDT, CDR2 YNNKEL (reference sequence).

The J gene is TRBJ2-7, the V gene TRBV21-1; the table names TRBD2, a call not compared with the DNA. TRBV21-1 is recorded as a pseudogene. This CDR3 comprises 15 residues. Here the CDR3 reads CASNSLAGKSYEQYF. CDR3 coding DNA: TGTGCCAGCAACTCACTAGCGGGAAAATCCTACGAGCAGTACTTC.

J is TRBJ1-5 and V is TRBV29-1, with D hard to call. Germline loops: CDR1 SQVTM, CDR2 ANQGSEA. The CDR3 sequence is 14 residues long. Trimming removed 4 bases from V and 5 bases from J, with 15 bases in between. The CDR3 here is CSVAREGSDQPQHF. The DNA of the CDR3 is TGCAGCGTTGCACGCGAGGGTTCGGATCAGCCCCAGCATTTT. The full variable domain, its missing parts supplied by reference TRBV29-1 and TRBJ1-5, is SAVISQKPSRDICQRGTSLTIQCQVDSQVTMMFWYRQQPGQSLTLIATANQGSEATYESGFVIDKFPISRPNLTFSTLTVSNMSPEDSSIYLCSVAREGSDQPQHFGDGTRLSIL.

V is TRBV30 and J is TRBJ2-3, with a weak D call TRBD2 (6 bases). V gave up 1 base and J gave up 0 bases, with 17 bases separating them. The CDR3 totals 17 residues. Germline loops: CDR1 GTSNPN, CDR2 SVGIG (reference sequence). CDR3 loop: CAWSDRLGSTSTDTQYF. The CDR3 DNA reads as TGTGCCTGGAGTGACCGACTAGGCTCTACTAGCACAGATACGCAGTATTTT.

This rearrangement joins TRBV7-2 to TRBJ2-1; tentative D call: TRBD1 (6 bases). Looked up from germline, CDR1 is SGHTA and CDR2 is FQGNSA. The CDR3 runs 15 residues. Between the trimmed V and J ends, which lost 0 bases and 2 bases, there was a span of 8 bases. This CDR3 reads CASSLAGGPYNEQFF. CDR3 bases: TGTGCCAGCAGCTTAGCTGGGGGCCCCTACAATGAGCAGTTCTTC.

This clone was recorded a few times. The chain carries TRBV29-1 and TRBJ2-7, with D perhaps TRBD1 (6 bases). CDR1 is SQVTM, CDR2 ANQGSEA, per germline. This CDR3 has 13 amino acids. V gave up 4 bases and J gave up 2 bases, with 12 bases separating them. DNA of the CDR3: TGCAGCGTTGCAACAGGGATCGCCTACGAGCAGTACTTC. Amino acid sequence: CSVATGIAYEQYF.

The chain couples TRBV28 to TRBJ2-1; 9 nucleotides line up with TRBD1. Germline V gene data show CDR1 as MDHEN and CDR2 as SYDVKM. J lost 1 base, V lost 5 bases, and 6 bases had no gene match. The CDR3 sequence is 16 residues long. In DNA, the CDR3 is TGTGCCAGCAGTCCACACGGGACAGGGTCCTACAATGAGCAGTTCTTC. This codes for CASSPHGTGSYNEQFF.

This clone was counted between two and nine times. The chain carries TRBV7-2 and TRBJ2-2; D might be TRBD1 (6 bases). Germline V lookup: CDR1 SGHTA, CDR2 FQGNSA. The V and J ends lost 2 bases and 6 bases respectively, with 13 bases between them. The CDR3 contains 15 residues. The CDR3 DNA sequence: TGTGCCAGCAGCTTATCGACAGGCTGGTCCGGGGAGCTGTTTTTT. This codes for CASSLSTGWSGELFF.

The chain has TRBV10-3 and TRBJ2-1, with 9 nucleotides matching TRBD2. Trimming at V came to 0 bases and at J to 4 bases, leaving 4 bases not matched to a gene. The CDR3 is made up of 16 amino acids. Germline V gene sequence: CDR1 ENHRY, CDR2 SYGVKD. The CDR3 DNA reads as TGTGCCATCAGTGAGTCGACCGCGGGAGGGTACAATGAGCAGTTCTTC. It yields the protein CAISESTAGGYNEQFF.